A single T cell receptor beta chain is shown here with its context. This entry belongs to a study of cytomegalovirus exposure and HLA in healthy donors. Researchers ran the PCR with 60 Vbeta and 13 Jbeta primers. Method: immunoSEQ multiplex PCR; TCRdb's copy keeps in-frame clones and lacks some. The sample holds approximately 100,000 clones; 75% to 90% are singletons and the top ten take over 7%. The source of this sequence is a man in his forties in good health and CMV-seropositive. The source material was PBMCs.

CDR3 sequence (DNA): TGTGCCAGCAGTTTAAACCAGGGGGCAGTGGAGACCCAGTACTTC. This codes for CASSLNQGAVETQYF. The chain joins TRBV27 to TRBJ2-5; 8 bases match TRBD1. The J segment lost 5 bases and the V segment lost 2 bases, leaving 7 bases of the junction unmatched. The CDR3 contains 15 residues. Per germline, CDR1 MNHEY and CDR2 SMNVEV (reference sequence).